This T cell receptor beta chain was documented in a study of blood T cell repertoires in COVID-19. Study at large: Researchers got acute and convalescent COVID-19 samples from the United States, Italy and Spain. T cells, B-cell-depleted T cells, or PBMCs supplied cDNA or gDNA.

This clone was observed a single time. Original processing methods: By means of reference gene primer amplification, nucleated cell counts were estimated. Sequencing was performed with immunoSEQ multiplex PCR; in TCRdb, only in-frame clones are kept and a portion is missing. D and trimming were read from the DNA, whereas the V and J calls and clone size are those reported in that table. The sample has 200,000 to 250,000 clones, around 92% seen once. V was pared by 3 bases and J by 4 bases, with 6 bases of the junction left unmatched. This CDR3 has 15 amino acids. Germline CDR1 is MNHEY and CDR2 is SMNVEV (reference sequence).

Sequencing input: peripheral blood. This clonotype was sampled from a young man with acute or convalescent COVID-19. The rearrangement uses TRBV27 and TRBJ1-2; 9 bases fit TRBD1. The DNA for the CDR3 is TGTGCCAGCAGTTTGTGGGGACAGGGAGGCTATGGCTACACCTTC. This sequence encodes CASSLWGQGGYGYTF.